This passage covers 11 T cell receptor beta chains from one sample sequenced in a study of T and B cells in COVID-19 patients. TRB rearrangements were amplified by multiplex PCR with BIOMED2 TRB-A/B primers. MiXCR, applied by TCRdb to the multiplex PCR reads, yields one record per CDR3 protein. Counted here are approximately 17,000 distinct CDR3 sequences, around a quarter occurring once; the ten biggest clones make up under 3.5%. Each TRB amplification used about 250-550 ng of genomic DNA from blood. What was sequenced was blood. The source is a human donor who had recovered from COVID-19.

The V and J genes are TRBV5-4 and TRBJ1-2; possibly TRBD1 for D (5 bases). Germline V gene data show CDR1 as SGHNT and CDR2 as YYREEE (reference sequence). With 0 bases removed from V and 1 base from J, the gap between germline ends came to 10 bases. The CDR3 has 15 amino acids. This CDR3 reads CASSLEQGLNYGYTF. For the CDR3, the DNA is TGTGCCAGCAGCTTGGAGCAGGGACTTAACTATGGCTACACCTTC.

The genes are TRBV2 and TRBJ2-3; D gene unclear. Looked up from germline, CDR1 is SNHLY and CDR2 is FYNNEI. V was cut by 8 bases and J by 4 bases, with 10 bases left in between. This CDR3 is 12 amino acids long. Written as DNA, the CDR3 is TGTGCCAGCTCCTTTATTCCAGATACGCAGTATTTT. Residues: CASSFIPDTQYF. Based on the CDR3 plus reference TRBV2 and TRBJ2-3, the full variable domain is EPEVTQTPSHQVTQMGQEVILRCVPISNHLYFYWYRQILGQKVEFLVSFYNNEISEKSEIFDDQFSVERPDGSNFTLKIRSTKLEDSAMYFCASSFIPDTQYFGPGTRLTVL.

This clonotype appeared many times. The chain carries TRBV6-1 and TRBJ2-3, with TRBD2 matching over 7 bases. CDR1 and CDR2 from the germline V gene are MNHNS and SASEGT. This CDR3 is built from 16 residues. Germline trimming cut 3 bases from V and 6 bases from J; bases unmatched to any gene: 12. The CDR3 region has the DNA TGTGCCAGCAGTGAGGGCCAGGGATACGGGAGGGATACGCAGTATTTT. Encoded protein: CASSEGQGYGRDTQYF.

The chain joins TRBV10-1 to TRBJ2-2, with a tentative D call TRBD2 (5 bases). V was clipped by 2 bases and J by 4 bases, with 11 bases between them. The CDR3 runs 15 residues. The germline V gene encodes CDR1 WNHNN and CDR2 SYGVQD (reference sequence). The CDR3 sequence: CASSEIRGFTGELFF. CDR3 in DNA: TGCGCCAGCAGTGAGATTAGAGGGTTCACCGGGGAGCTGTTTTTT.

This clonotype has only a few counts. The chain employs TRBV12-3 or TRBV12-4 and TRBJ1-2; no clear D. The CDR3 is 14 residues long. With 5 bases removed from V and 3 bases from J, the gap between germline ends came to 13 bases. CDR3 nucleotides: TGTGCCAGCAGTACTCCGGTTGACGACTATGGCTACACCTTC. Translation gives CASSTPVDDYGYTF.

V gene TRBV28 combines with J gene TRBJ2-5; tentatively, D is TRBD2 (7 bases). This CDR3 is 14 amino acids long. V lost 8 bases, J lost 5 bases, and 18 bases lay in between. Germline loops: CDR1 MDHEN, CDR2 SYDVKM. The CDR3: CASEFGGPGETQYF. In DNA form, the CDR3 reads TGTGCCAGCGAGTTCGGGGGGCCGGGTGAGACCCAGTACTTC.

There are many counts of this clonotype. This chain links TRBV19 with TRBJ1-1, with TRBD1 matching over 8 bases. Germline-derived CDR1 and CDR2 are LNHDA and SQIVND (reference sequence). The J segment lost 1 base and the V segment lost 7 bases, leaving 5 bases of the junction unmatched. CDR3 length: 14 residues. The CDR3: CASNPDRANTEAFF. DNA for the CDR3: TGTGCCAGTAATCCGGACAGGGCGAACACTGAAGCTTTCTTT. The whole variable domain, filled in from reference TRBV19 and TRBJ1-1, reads DGGITQSPKYLFRKEGQNVTLSCEQNLNHDAMYWYRQDPGQGLRLIYYSQIVNDFQKGDIAEGYSVSREKKESFPLTVTSAQKNPTAFYLCASNPDRANTEAFFGQGTRLTVV.

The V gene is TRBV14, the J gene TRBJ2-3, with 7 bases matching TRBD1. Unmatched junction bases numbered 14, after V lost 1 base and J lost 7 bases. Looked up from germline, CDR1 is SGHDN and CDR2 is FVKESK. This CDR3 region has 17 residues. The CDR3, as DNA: TGTGCCAGCAGCCAAGGAGGGGGCCCTACGACCCTTCATACGCAGTATTTT. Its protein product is CASSQGGGPTTLHTQYF.

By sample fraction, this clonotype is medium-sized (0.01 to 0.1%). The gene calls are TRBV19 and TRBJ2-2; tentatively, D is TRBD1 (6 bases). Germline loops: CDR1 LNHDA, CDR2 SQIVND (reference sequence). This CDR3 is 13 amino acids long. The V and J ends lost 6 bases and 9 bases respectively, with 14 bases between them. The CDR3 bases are TGTGCCAGTAGCACCTCAGGGGCCCGGGAGCTGTTTTTT. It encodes CASSTSGARELFF.

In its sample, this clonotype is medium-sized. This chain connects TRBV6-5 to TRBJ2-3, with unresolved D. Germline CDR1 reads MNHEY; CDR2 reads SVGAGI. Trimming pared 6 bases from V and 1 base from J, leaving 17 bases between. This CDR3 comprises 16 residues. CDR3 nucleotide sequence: TGTGCCAGCAGCCTTACCCCGCTAGACGGCACAGATACGCAGTATTTT. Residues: CASSLTPLDGTDTQYF.

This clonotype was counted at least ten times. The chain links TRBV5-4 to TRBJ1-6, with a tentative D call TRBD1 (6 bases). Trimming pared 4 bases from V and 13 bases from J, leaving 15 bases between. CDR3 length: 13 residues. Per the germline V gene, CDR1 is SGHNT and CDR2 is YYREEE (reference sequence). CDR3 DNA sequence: TGTGCCAGCAGCGCCGGGACAACGCACCCCCTCCACTTT. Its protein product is CASSAGTTHPLHF.